These 21 T cell receptor beta chains were all obtained from the same sample, sequenced in a study of T cell responses to AZD1222 COVID-19 vaccine. Profiled with immunoSEQ multiplex PCR; TCRdb holds only in-frame clones, not every one. The table has around 150,000 clones, more than 90% seen once; the top ten hold 2.5% to 4%. Sequences were derived from peripheral blood, sampled 28 days after the second AZD1222 dose. These receptors all stem from an adult who received the AZD1222 COVID-19 vaccine.

The chain recombines TRBV7-9 with TRBJ1-1; D unresolved. The V end was cut by 7 bases, the J end by 14 bases, with 11 bases between. CDR3 size: 9 residues. CDR1 is SEHNR, CDR2 FQNEAQ, per germline (reference sequence). CDR3 nucleotides: TGTGCCAGCACCAAAGACGGGTTCTTT. It yields the protein CASTKDGFF.

The genes are TRBV28 and TRBJ2-7; either TRBD1 or TRBD2 may fit D (5 bases each). From germline, CDR1 is MDHEN and CDR2 SYDVKM. Trimming removed 9 bases at V and 2 bases at J, with 14 bases between. This CDR3 is 13 amino acids long. In nucleotides, the CDR3 is TGTGCCAGTGCCGGGACGGGCCCCTACGAGCAGTACTTC. Translated, it gives CASAGTGPYEQYF. Drawing the rest from reference TRBV28 and TRBJ2-7, the complete variable domain is DVKVTQSSRYLVKRTGEKVFLECVQDMDHENMFWYRQDPGLGLRLIYFSYDVKMKEKGDIPEGYSVSREKKERFSLILESASTNQTSMYLCASAGTGPYEQYFGPGTRLTVT.

The V gene is TRBV20-1, the J gene TRBJ1-5; D gene unclear. This CDR3 has 11 amino acids. Trimming shortened V by 6 bases and J by 2 bases, and 5 bases separated the two germline ends. From germline, CDR1 is DFQATT and CDR2 SNEGSKA (reference sequence). CDR3 residues: CSARGNQPQHF. In DNA form, the CDR3 reads TGCAGTGCCCGCGGCAATCAGCCCCAGCATTTT.

This clone was found once. The gene calls are TRBV4-1 and TRBJ2-1; D perhaps matches TRBD1 (5 bases). Trimming removed 1 base at V and 6 bases at J, with 10 bases between. Germline-derived CDR1 and CDR2 are MGHRA and YSYEKL. This CDR3 spans 14 amino acids. The CDR3: CASSQVGHLNEQFF. As DNA, the CDR3 is TGCGCCAGCAGCCAAGTCGGACACCTCAATGAGCAGTTCTTC.

This chain joins TRBV6-5 and TRBJ2-1; possibly TRBD1 for D (5 bases). V was trimmed by 6 bases and J by 9 bases, leaving 15 bases between them. This CDR3 is built from 13 residues. CDR1 and CDR2 from the germline V gene are MNHEY and SVGAGI. The CDR3 DNA reads as TGTGCCAGCAGCGCTCCAGGGTTTACTGAGCAGTTCTTC. Translation: CASSAPGFTEQFF.

The J gene is TRBJ2-7, the V gene TRBV5-1; maybe TRBD1 (6 bases). The germline CDR1 and CDR2 sequences are SGHRS and YFSETQ. The CDR3 contains 14 residues. V lost 1 base and J 3 bases, leaving 11 bases between the germline ends. CDR3 sequence (DNA): TGCGCCAGCAGCTTGACAGGGAACAACTACGAGCAGTACTTC. This encodes CASSLTGNNYEQYF.

V is TRBV25-1 and J is TRBJ2-7, with D possibly matching TRBD1 (6 bases). Trimming took off 5 bases at V and 5 bases at J, with 10 bases between the two ends. Germline CDR1 MGHDK, CDR2 SYGVNS. The CDR3 length is 12 residues. The CDR3, as DNA: TGTGCCAGCAGTTTACAGGGCAACGAGCAGTACTTC. Its translation is CASSLQGNEQYF.

The J gene is TRBJ2-5, the V gene TRBV29-1; TRBD1 matches 7 bases. The CDR3 covers 14 residues. V gave up 4 bases and J gave up 2 bases; unmatched junction bases: 7. Germline V gives CDR1 SQVTM, CDR2 ANQGSEA. The CDR3 is CSVGVRGRQETQYF. In DNA, the CDR3 is TGCAGCGTTGGGGTTAGGGGGCGTCAAGAGACCCAGTACTTC.

CDR3 bases: TGTGCCAGCAGAATCGTCGGACCCGGGGTAGGCTACACCTTC. Translation gives CASRIVGPGVGYTF. This sequence joins TRBV5-4 and TRBJ1-2; the D is unclear. CDR1 is SGHNT and CDR2 is YYREEE in the germline V gene (reference sequence). Between the trimmed V and J ends, which lost 5 bases and 8 bases, there was a span of 19 bases. CDR3 length equals 14 residues.

The V gene is TRBV3-1 (or the pseudogene TRBV3-2), the J gene TRBJ1-6; D might be TRBD1 (6 bases). Trimming left V 1 base short and J 7 bases short, with 8 bases between. Germline loops: CDR1 LGHDT, CDR2 YNNKEL (reference sequence). This CDR3 is 14 amino acids long. The CDR3 is CASSQGTENSPLHF. The CDR3 DNA sequence: TGTGCCAGCAGCCAAGGGACAGAGAATTCACCCCTCCACTTT.

The chain links TRBV5-1 to TRBJ1-2, with TRBD1 identical over 9 bases. Germline V gene data show CDR1 as SGHRS and CDR2 as YFSETQ. CDR3 size: 16 residues. J was trimmed by 5 bases and V by 0 bases; bases with no gene match: 8. The CDR3 protein is CASSLEAGTGSYGYTF. In nucleotides, the CDR3 is TGCGCCAGCAGCTTGGAAGCCGGGACAGGGAGTTATGGCTACACCTTC.

J is TRBJ2-5 and V is TRBV19; TRBD1 matches 7 bases. CDR1 LNHDA and CDR2 SQIVND come from the germline V gene (reference sequence). This CDR3 has 14 residues. V trimming: 10 bases; J trimming: 1 base; junction bases outside the gene matches: 9. The DNA of the CDR3 is TGTGCCATGTCTGGGACAGCTATCCAAGAGACCCAGTACTTC. Amino acids: CAMSGTAIQETQYF. The whole variable domain, remainder taken from reference TRBV19 and TRBJ2-5, is DGGITQSPKYLFRKEGQNVTLSCEQNLNHDAMYWYRQDPGQGLRLIYYSQIVNDFQKGDIAEGYSVSREKKESFPLTVTSAQKNPTAFYLCAMSGTAIQETQYFGPGTRLLVL.

This clone was picked up a small number of times. The DNA is left out, because the CDR3 cannot be placed on it with certainty; the CDR3 is given as TCRdb lists it. V is TRBV7-8 and J is TRBJ1-2. Germline V gives CDR1 SGHVS, CDR2 FQNEAQ. The CDR3 sequence runs 18 residues, both termini included. CDR3 sequence: CASSLSGVDSGQAYGYTF.

This clone was seen a single time. The chain couples TRBV11-2 to TRBJ2-7; maybe TRBD1 (6 bases). CDR1 is SGHAT and CDR2 is FQNNGV in the germline V gene. The ends were cut back, 2 bases at V and 5 bases at J, with 16 bases in the middle. CDR3 size: 15 residues. CDR3 protein: CASSLTRLRDNEQYF. The CDR3 DNA follows: TGTGCCAGCAGCTTAACCCGTCTGAGGGACAACGAGCAGTACTTC.

This clone was detected only once. The CDR3 region is CASSMGGADGYTF. CDR3 bases: TGTGCCAGTAGTATGGGAGGAGCTGATGGCTACACCTTC. V gene TRBV19 combines with J gene TRBJ1-2; unclear D gene. CDR3 length: 13 amino acids. Germline V gene lookup returns CDR1 LNHDA and CDR2 SQIVND (reference sequence). V gave up 3 bases and J gave up 6 bases, with 11 bases separating them.

This chain uses TRBV10-3 with TRBJ2-7; D is possibly TRBD1 or TRBD2 (5 bases each). Germline CDR1 reads ENHRY; CDR2 reads SYGVKD. CDR3 length: 15 residues. V lost 0 bases and J lost 2, with 11 bases in between. This CDR3 is CAISESGTLTYEQYF. The CDR3 nucleotides read TGTGCCATCAGTGAGTCGGGGACGCTTACCTACGAGCAGTACTTC.

The CDR3 spells CASSQLRRTEAFF. In nucleotides, the CDR3 is TGTGCCAGCTCCCAGCTCAGGAGGACTGAAGCTTTCTTT. The chain links TRBV18 to TRBJ1-1; D gene ambiguous. CDR1 is KGHSH and CDR2 is LQKENI in the germline V gene. Between the trimmed V and J ends, which lost 6 bases and 5 bases, there was a span of 13 bases. The length of the CDR3 is 13 residues. Full variable domain (outside the CDR3, taken from reference TRBV18 and TRBJ1-1): NAGVMQNPRHLVRRRGQEARLRCSPMKGHSHVYWYRQLPEEGLKFMVYLQKENIIDESGMPKERFSAEFPKEGPSILRIQQVVRGDSAAYFCASSQLRRTEAFFGQGTRLTVV.

The chain is built from TRBV27 and TRBJ1-5; D unclear. The V gene's germline CDR1 is MNHEY and CDR2 SMNVEV (reference sequence). The CDR3 has 16 residues. The V gene lost 0 bases and the J gene lost 0 bases, with 9 bases spanning the gap. CDR3 region: CASSLSVSGSNQPQHF. CDR3 coding DNA: TGTGCCAGCAGTTTATCGGTCAGCGGTAGCAATCAGCCCCAGCATTTT.

The chain couples TRBV9 to TRBJ1-3; D is unclear. From germline, CDR1 is SGDLS and CDR2 YYNGEE. The CDR3 runs to 15 residues. With 3 bases removed from V and 3 bases from J, the gap between germline ends came to 13 bases. The CDR3 bases are TGTGCCAGCAGCGGGCATGCAGCGGATGGAAACACCATATATTTT. Translation gives CASSGHAADGNTIYF.

This clone was counted only a few times. This chain connects TRBV5-6 to TRBJ1-3; tentatively, D is TRBD1 (6 bases). Germline lookup yields CDR1 SGHDT and CDR2 YYEEEE. This CDR3 spans 13 amino acids. V lost 7 bases, J lost 8 bases, and 16 bases lay in between. The CDR3 region has the DNA TGTGCCAGCCGCTCCGGGGGCCAGCACACCATATATTTT. The encoded protein is CASRSGGQHTIYF.

This clone was seen a single time. The chain employs TRBV18 and TRBJ1-1; D ambiguous. Germline CDR1 KGHSH, CDR2 LQKENI. This CDR3 is 16 amino acids long. The germline V and J ends were trimmed by 3 bases and 1 base, with 15 bases remaining between them. The CDR3 protein is CASSPVVGKGNTEAFF. In DNA form, the CDR3 reads TGTGCCAGCTCACCCGTGGTGGGGAAGGGGAACACTGAAGCTTTCTTT. Full variable domain (rest looked up from reference TRBV18 and TRBJ1-1): NAGVMQNPRHLVRRRGQEARLRCSPMKGHSHVYWYRQLPEEGLKFMVYLQKENIIDESGMPKERFSAEFPKEGPSILRIQQVVRGDSAAYFCASSPVVGKGNTEAFFGQGTRLTVV.